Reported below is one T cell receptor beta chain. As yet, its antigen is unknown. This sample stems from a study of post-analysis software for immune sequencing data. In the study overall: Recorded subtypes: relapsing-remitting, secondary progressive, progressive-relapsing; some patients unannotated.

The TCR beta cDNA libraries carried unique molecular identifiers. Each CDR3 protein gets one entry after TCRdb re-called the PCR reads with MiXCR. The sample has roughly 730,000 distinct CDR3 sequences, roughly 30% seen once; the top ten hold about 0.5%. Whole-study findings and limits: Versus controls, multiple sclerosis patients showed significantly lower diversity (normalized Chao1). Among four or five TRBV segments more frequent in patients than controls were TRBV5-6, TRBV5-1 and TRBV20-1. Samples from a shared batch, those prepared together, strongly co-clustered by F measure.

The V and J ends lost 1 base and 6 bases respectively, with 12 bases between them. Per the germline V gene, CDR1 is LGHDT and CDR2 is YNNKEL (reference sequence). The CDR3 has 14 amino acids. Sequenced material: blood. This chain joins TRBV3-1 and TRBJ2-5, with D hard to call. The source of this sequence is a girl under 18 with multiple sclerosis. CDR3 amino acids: CASSQGTRTQTQYF. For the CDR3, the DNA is TGTGCCAGCAGCCAAGGAACACGTACTCAGACCCAGTACTTC.